A selection of T cell receptor beta chains follows, all from one sample in a study of T cells in Graves' hyperthyroidism and ophthalmopathy. From the multiplex PCR reads, TCRdb called clonotypes with MiXCR, one entry per CDR3 protein. The sample includes about 550,000 distinct CDR3 sequences, about 20% of them seen just once. The sample comprised blood. These receptors all come from a man between 18 and 35 years old with Graves' hyperthyroidism. CDR3s include the opening cysteine and the closing phenylalanine or tryptophan. The order of the fields is CDR3 protein, CDR3 DNA, D gene, CDR3 length, J gene, clone size, V gene. The D gene is left open where the match is weak. Not every row has a clone size; where given, it reads once, few, many or a size class.

CDR3aa: CSSLAPYKSKNIQYF
CDR3nt: TGCAGTAGTCTGGCCCCATATAAATCCAAAAACATTCAGTACTTC
d_gene: .
len: 15
j_gene: TRBJ2-4
abundance: many
v_gene: TRBV20-1

CDR3aa: CASSSTSGGARDTQYF
CDR3nt: TGTGCCAGCAGCTCGACTAGCGGGGGGGCTAGAGATACGCAGTATTTT
d_gene: TRBD2
len: 16
j_gene: TRBJ2-3
abundance: .
v_gene: TRBV11-2

CDR3aa: CASSFRTLDSGNTIYF
CDR3nt: TGCGCCAGCAGCTTTAGGACACTTGACTCTGGAAACACCATATATTTT
d_gene: .
len: 16
j_gene: TRBJ1-3
abundance: few
v_gene: TRBV5-1

CDR3aa: CASSSHTGGNTEAFF
CDR3nt: TGTGCCAGCAGTTCGCATACAGGGGGCAACACTGAAGCTTTCTTT
d_gene: TRBD1
len: 15
j_gene: TRBJ1-1
abundance: .
v_gene: TRBV6-5

CDR3aa: CASSLGENTEAFF
CDR3nt: TGTGCCAGCAGTTTAGGTGAGAACACTGAAGCTTTCTTT
d_gene: .
len: 13
j_gene: TRBJ1-1
abundance: many
v_gene: TRBV27

CDR3aa: CASSKAGRGGELFF
CDR3nt: TGTGCCAGCAGTAAAGCGGGGAGGGGCGGGGAGCTGTTTTTT
d_gene: TRBD2
len: 14
j_gene: TRBJ2-2
abundance: .
v_gene: TRBV12-3/TRBV12-4

CDR3aa: CASSSGSEAFF
CDR3nt: TGTGCCAGTAGTTCAGGGTCTGAAGCTTTCTTT
d_gene: .
len: 11
j_gene: TRBJ1-1
abundance: many
v_gene: TRBV7-9

CDR3aa: CASTLALATGGLAEAFF
CDR3nt: TGTGCCAGCACCTTAGCGTTGGCGACAGGGGGTCTCGCTGAAGCTTTCTTT
d_gene: TRBD1
len: 17
j_gene: TRBJ1-1
abundance: .
v_gene: TRBV5-6

CDR3aa: CASVLTRGPEGAFF
CDR3nt: TGTGCCAGCGTCCTTACACGAGGCCCTGAGGGGGCTTTCTTT
d_gene: .
len: 14
j_gene: TRBJ1-1
abundance: many
v_gene: TRBV6-1

CDR3aa: CASGLLGLAGEQYF
CDR3nt: TGTGCCAGCGGACTGTTAGGGCTAGCGGGCGAGCAGTACTTC
d_gene: TRBD2
len: 14
j_gene: TRBJ2-7
abundance: many
v_gene: TRBV2

CDR3aa: CASSPVGQANYGYTF
CDR3nt: TGTGCCAGCAGCCCGGTAGGACAGGCTAACTATGGCTACACCTTC
d_gene: TRBD1
len: 15
j_gene: TRBJ1-2
abundance: .
v_gene: TRBV11-2

CDR3aa: CATPTGTANTGELFF
CDR3nt: TGTGCCACCCCTACCGGGACGGCGAACACCGGGGAGCTGTTTTTT
d_gene: .
len: 15
j_gene: TRBJ2-2
abundance: many
v_gene: TRBV24-1

CDR3aa: CASSGTQGWTEAFF
CDR3nt: TGTGCCAGCAGCGGAACGCAGGGTTGGACTGAAGCTTTCTTT
d_gene: .
len: 14
j_gene: TRBJ1-1
abundance: many
v_gene: TRBV12-3/TRBV12-4

CDR3aa: CASRPLAENTGELFF
CDR3nt: TGTGCCAGCAGACCTCTAGCGGAGAACACCGGGGAGCTGTTTTTT
d_gene: TRBD2
len: 15
j_gene: TRBJ2-2
abundance: many
v_gene: TRBV6-1

CDR3aa: CASSLDRGSGYTF
CDR3nt: TGCGCCAGCAGCTTGGACAGAGGCTCTGGCTACACCTTC
d_gene: .
len: 13
j_gene: TRBJ1-2
abundance: many
v_gene: TRBV5-1

CDR3aa: CASSLDGGGLEAFF
CDR3nt: TGTGCCAGCAGCTTAGATGGAGGGGGTCTAGAAGCTTTCTTT
d_gene: .
len: 14
j_gene: TRBJ1-1
abundance: .
v_gene: TRBV7-2

CDR3aa: CASRGAGRKETQYF
CDR3nt: TGTGCCAGCAGGGGGGCAGGTCGGAAGGAGACCCAGTACTTC
d_gene: .
len: 14
j_gene: TRBJ2-5
abundance: many
v_gene: TRBV2

CDR3aa: CASSLGHNYEQYF
CDR3nt: TGTGCCAGCAGTTTGGGACATAACTACGAGCAGTACTTC
d_gene: .
len: 13
j_gene: TRBJ2-7
abundance: many
v_gene: TRBV12-3/TRBV12-4

CDR3aa: CASSPRGQGDQPQHF
CDR3nt: TGTGCCAGCAGCCCTAGGGGACAGGGAGACCAGCCCCAGCATTTT
d_gene: TRBD1
len: 15
j_gene: TRBJ1-5
abundance: few
v_gene: TRBV7-2

CDR3aa: CASSRHRGQSYEQYF
CDR3nt: TGTGCCAGCAGTCGGCACCGGGGACAGTCCTACGAGCAGTACTTC
d_gene: TRBD1
len: 15
j_gene: TRBJ2-7
abundance: .
v_gene: TRBV6-1

CDR3aa: CASSQRGTGATEAFF
CDR3nt: TGTGCCAGCAGCCAGCGGGGGACAGGGGCCACTGAAGCTTTCTTT
d_gene: TRBD1
len: 15
j_gene: TRBJ1-1
abundance: .
v_gene: TRBV13

CDR3aa: CASSLLLAGEDEQYF
CDR3nt: TGTGCCAGCAGCCTATTACTAGCGGGGGAGGACGAGCAGTACTTC
d_gene: TRBD2
len: 15
j_gene: TRBJ2-7
abundance: once
v_gene: TRBV4-2

CDR3aa: CASSSPTGKGTEAFF
CDR3nt: TGTGCCAGCAGTTCCCCGACAGGGAAGGGCACTGAAGCTTTCTTT
d_gene: TRBD1
len: 15
j_gene: TRBJ1-1
abundance: .
v_gene: TRBV12-3/TRBV12-4

CDR3aa: CASNKLGDTEAFF
CDR3nt: TGTGCCAGCAATAAGCTGGGGGACACTGAAGCTTTCTTT
d_gene: .
len: 13
j_gene: TRBJ1-1
abundance: .
v_gene: TRBV6-1

CDR3aa: CASSIAADTEAFF
CDR3nt: TGTGCCAGTAGTATAGCGGCAGACACTGAAGCTTTCTTT
d_gene: .
len: 13
j_gene: TRBJ1-1
abundance: many
v_gene: TRBV19

CDR3aa: CASSQVLGPGGMETQYF
CDR3nt: TGCGCCAGCAGCCAAGTCCTAGGGCCGGGGGGGATGGAGACCCAGTACTTC
d_gene: TRBD2
len: 17
j_gene: TRBJ2-5
abundance: few
v_gene: TRBV4-1

CDR3aa: CASSDRVYRETKYF
CDR3nt: TGTGCCAGCAGTGACAGGGTCTATAGAGAGACCAAGTACTTC
d_gene: TRBD1
len: 14
j_gene: TRBJ2-5
abundance: many
v_gene: TRBV12-3/TRBV12-4

CDR3aa: CASSLRTVAGELFF
CDR3nt: TGTGCCAGCAGCTTGCGGACAGTCGCCGGGGAGCTGTTTTTT
d_gene: .
len: 14
j_gene: TRBJ2-2
abundance: .
v_gene: TRBV7-9

CDR3aa: CASSLQSSGVSPTEAFF
CDR3nt: TGCGCCAGCAGCTTGCAGTCCTCAGGGGTAAGTCCCACTGAAGCTTTCTTT
d_gene: .
len: 17
j_gene: TRBJ1-1
abundance: many
v_gene: TRBV5-1

CDR3aa: CASSTERAGVLDIQYF
CDR3nt: TGTGCCAGCAGTACCGAAAGGGCGGGGGTCTTGGACATTCAGTACTTC
d_gene: TRBD2
len: 16
j_gene: TRBJ2-4
abundance: once
v_gene: TRBV12-3/TRBV12-4

CDR3aa: CATSVGDTEAFF
CDR3nt: TGTGCCACCAGTGTGGGGGACACTGAAGCTTTCTTT
d_gene: .
len: 12
j_gene: TRBJ1-1
abundance: many
v_gene: TRBV24-1

CDR3aa: CASSSGQGAGQGTEAFF
CDR3nt: TGTGCCAGCAGCTCCGGACAGGGCGCGGGCCAAGGCACTGAAGCTTTCTTT
d_gene: TRBD1
len: 17
j_gene: TRBJ1-1
abundance: many
v_gene: TRBV11-2

CDR3aa: CASSARTGRTWDTIYF
CDR3nt: TGTGCCAGCAGCGCCAGGACAGGGCGGACGTGGGACACCATATATTTT
d_gene: TRBD1
len: 16
j_gene: TRBJ1-3
abundance: once
v_gene: TRBV11-2

CDR3aa: CASSLRGTDSPLHF
CDR3nt: TGTGCCAGCAGTTTACGGGGAACGGATTCACCCCTCCACTTT
d_gene: .
len: 14
j_gene: TRBJ1-6
abundance: many
v_gene: TRBV6-5

CDR3aa: CSGGPKETQYF
CDR3nt: TGCAGCGGGGGCCCGAAAGAGACCCAGTACTTC
d_gene: .
len: 11
j_gene: TRBJ2-5
abundance: few
v_gene: TRBV29-1

CDR3aa: CASSYFRRRSGNTIYF
CDR3nt: TGTGCCAGCAGTTATTTTCGGCGCCGCTCTGGAAACACCATATATTTT
d_gene: .
len: 16
j_gene: TRBJ1-3
abundance: .
v_gene: TRBV6-2/TRBV6-3

CDR3aa: CASRPSRGGEETQYF
CDR3nt: TGTGCCAGCAGACCCTCACGAGGGGGAGAGGAGACCCAGTACTTC
d_gene: .
len: 15
j_gene: TRBJ2-5
abundance: many
v_gene: TRBV12-3/TRBV12-4

CDR3aa: CASSRLEGGKAEAFF
CDR3nt: TGTGCCAGCAGCCGACTGGAGGGAGGCAAAGCTGAAGCTTTCTTT
d_gene: .
len: 15
j_gene: TRBJ1-1
abundance: many
v_gene: TRBV14

CDR3aa: CSARRQKYSNQPQHF
CDR3nt: TGCAGTGCTAGAAGACAGAAATATAGCAATCAGCCCCAGCATTTT
d_gene: .
len: 15
j_gene: TRBJ1-5
abundance: .
v_gene: TRBV20-1

CDR3aa: CASSFGTDSNQPQHF
CDR3nt: TGTGCCAGCAGTTTCGGGACAGATAGCAATCAGCCCCAGCATTTT
d_gene: TRBD1
len: 15
j_gene: TRBJ1-5
abundance: many
v_gene: TRBV6-5

CDR3aa: CASSYIGGAEAFF
CDR3nt: TGTGCCAGCAGCTACATCGGGGGGGCTGAAGCTTTCTTT
d_gene: .
len: 13
j_gene: TRBJ1-1
abundance: many
v_gene: TRBV27

CDR3aa: CASRLAQADPYEQYF
CDR3nt: TGTGCCAGCAGGCTAGCCCAGGCAGACCCCTACGAGCAGTACTTC
d_gene: .
len: 15
j_gene: TRBJ2-7
abundance: many
v_gene: TRBV28

CDR3aa: CASGLSKGQTYEQYF
CDR3nt: TGTGCTAGTGGTTTGTCTAAGGGACAGACCTACGAGCAGTACTTC
d_gene: TRBD1
len: 15
j_gene: TRBJ2-7
abundance: .
v_gene: TRBV12-5

CDR3aa: CASSTGQGKNQPQHF
CDR3nt: TGTGCCAGCAGTACGGGACAGGGAAAAAATCAGCCCCAGCATTTT
d_gene: TRBD1
len: 15
j_gene: TRBJ1-5
abundance: many
v_gene: TRBV5-6

CDR3aa: CASSLGLGGDTEAFF
CDR3nt: TGCGCCAGCAGCTTGGGATTGGGAGGGGACACTGAAGCTTTCTTT
d_gene: .
len: 15
j_gene: TRBJ1-1
abundance: .
v_gene: TRBV5-1

CDR3aa: CASSRAGGDYGYTF
CDR3nt: TGTGCCAGTAGTAGAGCAGGAGGGGACTATGGCTACACCTTC
d_gene: .
len: 14
j_gene: TRBJ1-2
abundance: many
v_gene: TRBV19

CDR3aa: CAWRPPGLYEQYF
CDR3nt: TGTGCCTGGAGACCCCCGGGGCTCTACGAGCAGTACTTC
d_gene: .
len: 13
j_gene: TRBJ2-7
abundance: many
v_gene: TRBV30

CDR3aa: CASSPWTHANTGELFF
CDR3nt: TGTGCCAGCAGCCCCTGGACTCACGCGAACACCGGGGAGCTGTTTTTT
d_gene: .
len: 16
j_gene: TRBJ2-2
abundance: many
v_gene: TRBV11-2

CDR3aa: CASSLASGSTNVLTF
CDR3nt: TGTGCCAGCAGTTTAGCATCGGGGAGTACCAACGTCCTGACTTTC
d_gene: .
len: 15
j_gene: TRBJ2-6
abundance: many
v_gene: TRBV12-3/TRBV12-4

CDR3aa: CASSQDRESYEQYF
CDR3nt: TGTGCCAGCAGCCAAGACAGGGAGTCCTACGAGCAGTACTTC
d_gene: .
len: 14
j_gene: TRBJ2-7
abundance: .
v_gene: TRBV4-2

CDR3aa: CATSRPPSYNEQFF
CDR3nt: TGTGCCACCAGCAGGCCCCCCTCCTACAATGAGCAGTTCTTC
d_gene: .
len: 14
j_gene: TRBJ2-1
abundance: many
v_gene: TRBV15

CDR3aa: CASSSPGGRGGYTF
CDR3nt: TGTGCCAGCAGTTCCCCCGGGGGGCGAGGAGGCTACACCTTC
d_gene: .
len: 14
j_gene: TRBJ1-2
abundance: few
v_gene: TRBV28

CDR3aa: CASSRQGPYEEAFF
CDR3nt: TGTGCCAGCAGTCGACAGGGGCCCTATGAGGAAGCTTTCTTT
d_gene: TRBD1
len: 14
j_gene: TRBJ1-1
abundance: many
v_gene: TRBV12-3/TRBV12-4

CDR3aa: CASALDRDSNQPQHF
CDR3nt: TGTGCTAGTGCCCTGGACAGGGATAGCAATCAGCCCCAGCATTTT
d_gene: TRBD1
len: 15
j_gene: TRBJ1-5
abundance: .
v_gene: TRBV12-5

CDR3aa: CASSSTSGVQETQYF
CDR3nt: TGTGCCAGCAGTTCAACTAGCGGGGTACAAGAGACCCAGTACTTC
d_gene: TRBD2
len: 15
j_gene: TRBJ2-5
abundance: many
v_gene: TRBV12-3/TRBV12-4

CDR3aa: CASSRELGEREAFF
CDR3nt: TGTGCCAGCAGCCGCGAATTGGGGGAAAGGGAAGCTTTCTTT
d_gene: .
len: 14
j_gene: TRBJ1-1
abundance: .
v_gene: TRBV6-1

CDR3aa: CASSDRGQGFEAFF
CDR3nt: TGTGCCAGCAGTGATCGGGGACAAGGCTTTGAAGCTTTCTTT
d_gene: .
len: 14
j_gene: TRBJ1-1
abundance: .
v_gene: TRBV6-1